The rows below give T cell receptor beta chains drawn from one sample of a study of T cells after yellow fever vaccination. One entry per CDR3 protein, called by TCRdb with MiXCR from the 5' RACE reads. Of around 46,000 distinct CDR3 sequences listed, about 6.8% are singletons. The sample in question was CD8+ T cells not binding an NS4B(214-222) dextramer, sorted from PBMCs, obtained 45 days after the yellow fever booster vaccination. Receptor source: a man younger than 45 who received the YFV17D yellow fever vaccine. Both conserved end residues are part of each CDR3. D genes are given only for firm matches. Clone size is stated in some rows and not others, as once, few, many or a class when expanded.

J,V,length,size,D,CDR3,DNA
TRBJ2-2,TRBV11-2,16,many,TRBD2,CASSPRLAGNTGELFF,TGTGCCAGCAGCCCCAGACTAGCGGGAAACACCGGGGAGCTGTTTTTT
TRBJ2-7,TRBV4-1,17,many,TRBD2,CASRPTSGREGTYEQYF,TGCGCCAGCAGACCCACTAGCGGGAGGGAGGGGACCTACGAGCAGTACTTC
TRBJ2-5,TRBV24-1,18,many,TRBD1,CATSDWSGTGGEEETQYF,TGTGCCACCAGTGATTGGTCCGGGACAGGGGGCGAAGAAGAGACCCAGTACTTC
TRBJ1-6,TRBV5-8,15,many,-,CASSLGQPRNSPLHF,TGTGCCAGCAGCTTGGGACAGCCACGGAATTCACCCCTCCACTTT
TRBJ2-7,TRBV13,14,-,-,CASSFGGVAYEQYF,TGTGCCAGCAGCTTCGGGGGAGTGGCCTACGAGCAGTACTTC
TRBJ2-7,TRBV7-9,14,many,TRBD2,CASSLVAGAIEQYF,TGTGCCAGCAGCTTAGTAGCGGGAGCTATCGAGCAGTACTTC
TRBJ2-2,TRBV14,14,many,-,CASSQTTGLRELFF,TGTGCCAGCAGCCAAACGACCGGGCTACGGGAGCTGTTTTTT
TRBJ2-1,TRBV6-5,16,many,TRBD2,CASSYAGGRGSGEQFF,TGTGCCAGCAGTTATGCGGGAGGGAGGGGATCTGGGGAGCAGTTCTTC
TRBJ2-1,TRBV20-1,17,many,TRBD2,CSAREWTSGTPYNEQFF,TGCAGTGCTAGAGAATGGACTAGCGGGACCCCATACAATGAGCAGTTCTTC
TRBJ2-1,TRBV15,16,many,TRBD2,CATTLGTSGIYNEQFF,TGTGCCACCACCCTCGGGACTAGCGGAATCTACAATGAGCAGTTCTTC
TRBJ1-1,TRBV5-6,13,many,-,CASSWVTNTEAFF,TGTGCCAGCAGCTGGGTCACGAACACTGAAGCTTTCTTT
TRBJ2-4,TRBV4-3,15,many,-,CASSQATPAKNIQYF,TGCGCCAGCAGCCAAGCCACGCCAGCCAAAAACATTCAGTACTTC
TRBJ2-1,TRBV20-1,15,many,TRBD2,CSAVGTSGGYNEQFF,TGCAGTGCTGTAGGGACTAGCGGGGGGTACAATGAGCAGTTCTTC
TRBJ2-3,TRBV9,17,few,TRBD2,CASSVASSGRFSDTQYF,TGTGCCAGCAGCGTAGCATCTAGCGGGAGGTTTTCAGATACGCAGTATTTT
TRBJ2-3,TRBV23-1,16,many,-,CASSQPPYRDGRTQYF,TGCGCCAGCAGTCAACCCCCCTACAGGGATGGACGTACGCAGTATTTT
TRBJ2-1,TRBV9,15,many,TRBD2,CASSGSGTIANEQFF,TGTGCCAGCAGCGGATCCGGGACTATCGCGAATGAGCAGTTCTTC
TRBJ2-3,TRBV30,13,many,TRBD2,CAWNLAVADTQYF,TGTGCCTGGAATCTAGCGGTAGCAGATACGCAGTATTTT
TRBJ2-1,TRBV5-1,20,many,TRBD2,CASTRGGGTSGRASYNEQFF,TGCGCCAGCACCCGAGGAGGCGGGACTAGCGGGAGGGCGTCCTACAATGAGCAGTTCTTC
TRBJ2-1,TRBV7-9,13,many,TRBD2,CASSLLAGAAGFF,TGTGCCAGCAGCTTGTTAGCGGGAGCAGCGGGGTTCTTC
TRBJ2-1,TRBV29-1,16,many,-,CSVEDLERLSANEQFF,TGCAGCGTTGAAGATCTTGAGAGGCTTTCGGCCAATGAGCAGTTCTTC
TRBJ2-1,TRBV5-1,16,many,TRBD2,CASSLVPAGVRNEQFF,TGCGCCAGCAGCTTGGTACCAGCGGGAGTGAGGAATGAGCAGTTCTTC
TRBJ2-3,TRBV6-5,18,many,TRBD1,CAVRTGPERTTHTDTQYF,TGTGCCGTACGGACAGGGCCCGAACGCACAACCCACACAGATACGCAGTATTTT
TRBJ2-7,TRBV7-7,13,few,TRBD1,CASSSVQGTEQYF,TGTGCCAGCAGCTCAGTACAGGGGACCGAGCAGTACTTC
TRBJ2-3,TRBV9,15,many,-,CASSVASGESDTQYF,TGTGCCAGCAGCGTAGCATCGGGAGAGTCAGATACGCAGTATTTT
TRBJ2-2,TRBV4-1,15,many,TRBD1,CASSQEQGSTGELFF,TGCGCCAGCAGCCAAGAACAGGGGAGCACCGGGGAGCTGTTTTTT
TRBJ2-3,TRBV20-1,9,many,-,CTPVDTQYF,TGCACCCCTGTAGATACGCAGTATTTT
TRBJ2-3,TRBV5-5,18,few,TRBD2,CASSFGLAGGPLGDTQYF,TGTGCCAGCAGCTTCGGACTAGCGGGAGGGCCCCTCGGGGATACGCAGTATTTT
TRBJ2-1,TRBV5-4,15,-,TRBD2,CASSRDSGIYNEQFF,TGTGCCAGCAGTCGCGACAGCGGGATATACAATGAGCAGTTCTTC
TRBJ2-3,TRBV27,19,many,TRBD2,CASSPLAGEPIPPSDTQYF,TGTGCCAGCAGCCCACTAGCGGGAGAGCCCATACCCCCCTCAGATACGCAGTATTTT
TRBJ2-5,TRBV3-1,12,many,-,CASSSQGMAQYF,TGTGCCAGCAGCTCTCAGGGGATGGCCCAGTACTTC
TRBJ2-1,TRBV30,15,-,-,CAWSPDSPSYNEQFF,TGTGCCTGGAGTCCCGACAGCCCTTCGTACAATGAGCAGTTCTTC
TRBJ2-7,TRBV29-1,13,many,-,CSTQTVNSYEQYF,TGCAGCACCCAAACCGTGAACTCCTACGAGCAGTACTTC
TRBJ2-1,TRBV6-5,16,many,TRBD2,CASSFLGLAGNNEQFF,TGTGCCAGCAGTTTCCTTGGACTAGCGGGAAACAATGAGCAGTTCTTC
TRBJ2-7,TRBV27,15,many,-,CASSLSLSQTYEQYF,TGTGCCAGCAGTTTGTCGCTATCCCAAACCTACGAGCAGTACTTC
TRBJ2-5,TRBV24-1,14,many,-,CATSEGGTVETQYF,TGTGCCACCAGTGAAGGGGGGACTGTGGAGACCCAGTACTTC
TRBJ2-2,TRBV11-2,13,many,-,CASSSVPGGELFF,TGTGCCAGCAGTTCTGTACCCGGCGGGGAGCTGTTTTTT
TRBJ2-2,TRBV12-3/TRBV12-4,11,many,-,CATQGQQGLFF,TGTGCCACCCAGGGTCAGCAGGGGCTGTTTTTT